This T cell receptor (beta chain) was profiled in a study of molecular identifiers for immune sequencing clone quantification. Listed TCR primers, together with previously described methods, were used for the bulk TCR libraries. TCRdb used MiXCR to reprocess the PCR reads, holding one entry per CDR3 protein. The data contain under 600,000 distinct CDR3 sequences, around 23% of them singletons. CDR1 is DFQATT, CDR2 SNEGSKA, per germline (reference sequence). Losses at the gene ends were 4 bases for V and 3 bases for J; bases not matched to a gene: 11. The CDR3 runs 15 residues. Whole-study results and caveats: Clones above 20 RNA copies contained over 98% of effector molecules but under 1% of naive ones.

About this clonotype itself: Its antigen is as yet unknown.

Naive CD8 T cell sorting was performed on the CD8+CD4-CCR7+CD45RA+ phenotype. The sample consisted of naive CD8+ T cells from blood, with Jurkat cell RNA spiked in. The subset is: FACS-sorted CD8+CD4-CCR7+CD45RA+ naive T cells. The rearrangement joins TRBV20-1 to TRBJ1-2; 7 bases fit TRBD1. The receptor's source is a human donor in good health. Some libraries in this study had Jurkat cell RNA spiked in. CDR3 region: CSAIWDSEIDYGYTF. CDR3 coding DNA: TGCAGTGCTATTTGGGACAGCGAAATCGACTATGGCTACACCTTC.